This T cell receptor (beta chain) was captured in a study of human T cells and chemical hapten exposure. TCRdb re-derived calls from the RACE reads in MiXCR, one entry per CDR3 protein. The repertoire includes 180,000 or so distinct CDR3 sequences, about 14% of them detected once, and 1.5% to 2% sits in the top ten. The length of the CDR3 is 15 residues. The J segment lost 0 bases and the V segment lost 4 bases, leaving 4 bases of the junction unmatched. Germline loops: CDR1 LGHNA, CDR2 YNFKEQ. Documented time point: patch test 1, 2 weeks after DPC sensitization. Regarding treatment: therapeutic diphenylcyclopropenone sensitization with weekly scalp DPC. Donors, patients with alopecia ranging from 18 to 70 years old and judged suitable for DPC, provided samples.

The material was whole blood, obtained in connection with sensitization to the hapten diphenylcyclopropenone (DPC). This chain joins TRBV4-2 and TRBJ2-3; 7 bases align to TRBD1. This clonotype was sampled from a woman younger than 45 with alopecia areata. Some clones in this sample may be carry-over from other donors' samples. CDR3 amino acids: CASSLGTASTDTQYF. In DNA, the CDR3 is TGTGCCAGCAGCCTCGGGACAGCTAGCACAGATACGCAGTATTTT.